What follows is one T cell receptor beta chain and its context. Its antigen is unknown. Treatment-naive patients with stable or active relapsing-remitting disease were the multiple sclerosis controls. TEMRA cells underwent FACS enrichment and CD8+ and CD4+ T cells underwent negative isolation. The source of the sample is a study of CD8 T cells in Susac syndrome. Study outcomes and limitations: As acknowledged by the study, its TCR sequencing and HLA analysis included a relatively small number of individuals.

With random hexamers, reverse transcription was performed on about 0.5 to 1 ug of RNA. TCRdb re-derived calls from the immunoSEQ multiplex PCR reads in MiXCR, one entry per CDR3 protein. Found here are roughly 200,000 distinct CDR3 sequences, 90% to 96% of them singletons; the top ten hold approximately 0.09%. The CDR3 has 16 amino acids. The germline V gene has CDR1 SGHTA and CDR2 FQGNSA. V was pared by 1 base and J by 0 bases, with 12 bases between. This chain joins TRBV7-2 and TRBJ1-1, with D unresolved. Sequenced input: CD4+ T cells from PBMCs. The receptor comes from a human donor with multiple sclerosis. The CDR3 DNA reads TGTGCCAGCAGCTTAGGAAGGACGGCGGTGAACACTGAAGCTTTCTTT. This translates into CASSLGRTAVNTEAFF.